Included here is one TCR beta chain sequence, with context. No antigen is known for it. The CDR3 runs to 13 residues. CDR1 LNHDA and CDR2 SQIVND come from the germline V gene (reference sequence). Trimming pared 1 base from V and 4 bases from J, leaving 7 bases between. Vbeta (60) and Jbeta (13) primers were used in the PCR. This table comes from immunoSEQ multiplex PCR, and its TCRdb copy is limited to in-frame clones, with some not included. This table has about 100,000 clones, 75% to 80% appearing once. The sample originates from a study of cytomegalovirus exposure and HLA in healthy donors. The overall study: The Caucasian-associated ancestry cluster contained about 80% of the approximately 400 genotyped donors.

General study results and limits: In terms of immune exposure information, only CMV serostatus was available. Within the data, a cluster of highly shared sequence variants was likely a sequencing artifact. Presence/absence analysis assumed near-uniform sequencing depth across donors.

The specimen sequenced was PBMCs. The clonotype comes from a man in his fifties or sixties in good health and CMV-seropositive. The chain recombines TRBV19 with TRBJ1-2; D unresolved. The CDR3 coding sequence is TGTGCCAGTAGTATAGTTCAATTCTATGGCTACACCTTC. It yields the protein CASSIVQFYGYTF.